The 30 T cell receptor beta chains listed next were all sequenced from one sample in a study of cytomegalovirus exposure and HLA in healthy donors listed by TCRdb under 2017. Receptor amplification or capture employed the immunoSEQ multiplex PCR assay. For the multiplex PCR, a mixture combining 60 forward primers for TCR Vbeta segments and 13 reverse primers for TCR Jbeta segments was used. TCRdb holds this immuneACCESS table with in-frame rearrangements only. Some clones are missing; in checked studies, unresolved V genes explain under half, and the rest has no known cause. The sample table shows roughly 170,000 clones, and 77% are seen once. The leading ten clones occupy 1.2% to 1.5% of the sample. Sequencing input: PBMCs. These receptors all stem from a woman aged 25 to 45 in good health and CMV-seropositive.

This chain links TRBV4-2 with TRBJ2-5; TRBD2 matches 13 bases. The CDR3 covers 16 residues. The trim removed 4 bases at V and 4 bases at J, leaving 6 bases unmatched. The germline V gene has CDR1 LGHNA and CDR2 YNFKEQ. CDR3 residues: CASSRGGLAGAETQYF. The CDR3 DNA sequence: TGTGCCAGCAGCCGAGGTGGACTAGCGGGAGCAGAGACCCAGTACTTC.

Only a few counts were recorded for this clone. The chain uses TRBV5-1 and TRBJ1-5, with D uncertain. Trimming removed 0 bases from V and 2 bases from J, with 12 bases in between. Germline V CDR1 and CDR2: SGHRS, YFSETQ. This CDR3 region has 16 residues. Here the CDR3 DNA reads TGCGCCAGCAGCTTGGGACCAGGCGAAGGCAATCAGCCCCAGCATTTT. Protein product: CASSLGPGEGNQPQHF.

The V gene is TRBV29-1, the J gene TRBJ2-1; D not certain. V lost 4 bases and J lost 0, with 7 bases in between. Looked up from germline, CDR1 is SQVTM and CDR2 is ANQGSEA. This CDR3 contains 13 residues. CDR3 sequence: CSVVPDSYNEQFF. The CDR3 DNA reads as TGCAGCGTTGTTCCAGACTCCTACAATGAGCAGTTCTTC.

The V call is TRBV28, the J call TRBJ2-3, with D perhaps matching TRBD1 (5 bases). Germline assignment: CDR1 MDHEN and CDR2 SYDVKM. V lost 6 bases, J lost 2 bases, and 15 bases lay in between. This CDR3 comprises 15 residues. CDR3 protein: CASSQWQGNTDTQYF. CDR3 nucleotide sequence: TGTGCCAGCAGCCAGTGGCAGGGAAACACAGATACGCAGTATTTT.

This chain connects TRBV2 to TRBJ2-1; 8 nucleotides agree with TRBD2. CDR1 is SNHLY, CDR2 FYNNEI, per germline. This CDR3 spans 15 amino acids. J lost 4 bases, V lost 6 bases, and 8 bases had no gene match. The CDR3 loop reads CASSLSGSLYNEQFF. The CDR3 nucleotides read TGTGCCAGCAGCCTAAGCGGGAGTCTTTACAATGAGCAGTTCTTC.

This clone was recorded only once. The CDR3 reads CASSPPGLAAGELFF. The CDR3 DNA sequence: TGTGCCAGCAGTCCCCCGGGACTAGCAGCCGGGGAGCTGTTTTTT. The J gene is TRBJ2-2, the V gene TRBV28, with TRBD2 matching over 9 bases. In germline, CDR1 is MDHEN, CDR2 SYDVKM. The CDR3 extends over 15 amino acids. The J segment lost 6 bases and the V segment lost 5 bases, leaving 7 bases of the junction unmatched.

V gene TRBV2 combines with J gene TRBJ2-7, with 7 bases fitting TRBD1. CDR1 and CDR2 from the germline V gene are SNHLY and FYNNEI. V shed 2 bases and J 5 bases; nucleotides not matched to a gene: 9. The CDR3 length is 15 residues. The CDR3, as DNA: TGTGCCAGCAGTGAAAATACAGGGGATATCGACGAGCAGTACTTC. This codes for CASSENTGDIDEQYF.

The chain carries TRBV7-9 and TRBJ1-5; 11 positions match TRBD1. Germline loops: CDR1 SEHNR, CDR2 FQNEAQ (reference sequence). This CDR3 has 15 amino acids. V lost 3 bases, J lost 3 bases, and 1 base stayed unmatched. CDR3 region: CASSLGQGVNQPQHF. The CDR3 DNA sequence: TGTGCCAGCAGCTTGGGACAGGGGGTCAATCAGCCCCAGCATTTT.

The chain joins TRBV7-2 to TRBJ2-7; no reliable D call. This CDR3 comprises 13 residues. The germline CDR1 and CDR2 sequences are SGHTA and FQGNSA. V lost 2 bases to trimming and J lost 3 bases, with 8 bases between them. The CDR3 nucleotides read TGTGCCAGCAGCTTATCCCACAGCTACGAGCAGTACTTC. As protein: CASSLSHSYEQYF.

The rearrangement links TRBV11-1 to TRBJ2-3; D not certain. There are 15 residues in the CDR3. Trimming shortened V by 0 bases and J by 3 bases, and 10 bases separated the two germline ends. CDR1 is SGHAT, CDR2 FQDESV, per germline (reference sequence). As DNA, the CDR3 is TGTGCCAGCAGCTTAGCCGGCGGAGTGACAGATACGCAGTATTTT. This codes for CASSLAGGVTDTQYF.

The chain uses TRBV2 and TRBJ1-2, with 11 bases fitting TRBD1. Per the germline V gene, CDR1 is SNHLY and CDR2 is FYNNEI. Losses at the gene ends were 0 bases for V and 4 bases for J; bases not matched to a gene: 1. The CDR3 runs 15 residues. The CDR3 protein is CASSEAGTGGYGYTF. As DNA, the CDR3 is TGTGCCAGCAGTGAAGCGGGGACAGGGGGCTATGGCTACACCTTC.

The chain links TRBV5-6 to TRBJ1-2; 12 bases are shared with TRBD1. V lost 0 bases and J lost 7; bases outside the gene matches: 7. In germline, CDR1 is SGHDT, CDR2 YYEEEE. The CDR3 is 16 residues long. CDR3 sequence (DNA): TGTGCCAGCAGCTTGGCCGTGGGACAGGGGGCCCGTGGCTACACCTTC. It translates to CASSLAVGQGARGYTF.

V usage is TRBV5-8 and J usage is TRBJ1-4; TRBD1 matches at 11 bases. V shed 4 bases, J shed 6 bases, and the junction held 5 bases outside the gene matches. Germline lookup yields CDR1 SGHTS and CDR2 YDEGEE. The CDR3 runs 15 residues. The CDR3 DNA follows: TGTGCCAGCAGCCTTGGACAGGGGGCAGATGAAAAACTGTTTTTT. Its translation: CASSLGQGADEKLFF.

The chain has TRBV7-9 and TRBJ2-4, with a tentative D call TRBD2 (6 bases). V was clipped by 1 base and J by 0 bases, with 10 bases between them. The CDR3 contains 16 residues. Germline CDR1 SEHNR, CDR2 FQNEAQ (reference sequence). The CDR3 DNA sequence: TGTGCCAGCAGCTTAGTCCGGGGGATAGCCAAAAACATTCAGTACTTC. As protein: CASSLVRGIAKNIQYF.

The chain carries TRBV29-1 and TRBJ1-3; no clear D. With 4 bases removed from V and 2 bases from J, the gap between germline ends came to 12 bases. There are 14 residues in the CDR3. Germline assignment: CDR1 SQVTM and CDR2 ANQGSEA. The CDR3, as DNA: TGCAGCGTTGCCCGCCGGGAACCTGGAAACACCATATATTTT. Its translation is CSVARREPGNTIYF.

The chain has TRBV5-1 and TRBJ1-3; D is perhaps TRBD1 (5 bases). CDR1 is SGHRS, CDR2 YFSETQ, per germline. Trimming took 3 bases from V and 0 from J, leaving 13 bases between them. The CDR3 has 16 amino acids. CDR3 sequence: CASSSGDGISGNTIYF. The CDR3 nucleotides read TGCGCCAGCAGCTCGGGGGACGGAATCTCTGGAAACACCATATATTTT.

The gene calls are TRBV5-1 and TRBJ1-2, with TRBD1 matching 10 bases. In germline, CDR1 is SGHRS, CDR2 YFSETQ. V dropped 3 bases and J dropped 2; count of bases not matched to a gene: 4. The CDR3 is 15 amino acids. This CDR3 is CASSWDRGGNYGYTF. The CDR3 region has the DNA TGCGCCAGCAGCTGGGACAGGGGCGGGAACTATGGCTACACCTTC.

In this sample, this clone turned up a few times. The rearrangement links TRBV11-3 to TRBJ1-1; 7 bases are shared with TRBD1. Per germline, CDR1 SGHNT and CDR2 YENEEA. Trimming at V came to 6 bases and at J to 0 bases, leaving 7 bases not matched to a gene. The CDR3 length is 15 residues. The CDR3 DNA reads TGTGCCAGCAGTCTGCAGGGGGGCATGAACACTGAAGCTTTCTTT. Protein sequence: CASSLQGGMNTEAFF.

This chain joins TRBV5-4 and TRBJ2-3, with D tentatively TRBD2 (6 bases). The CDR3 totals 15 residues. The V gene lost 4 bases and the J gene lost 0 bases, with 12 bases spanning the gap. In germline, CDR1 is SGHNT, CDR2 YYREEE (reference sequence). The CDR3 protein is CASSTGTPSTDTQYF. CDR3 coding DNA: TGTGCCAGCAGCACGGGGACTCCGAGCACAGATACGCAGTATTTT.

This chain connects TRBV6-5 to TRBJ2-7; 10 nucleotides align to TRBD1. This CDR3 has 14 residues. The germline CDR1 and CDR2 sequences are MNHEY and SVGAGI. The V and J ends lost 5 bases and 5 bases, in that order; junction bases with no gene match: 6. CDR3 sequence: CASSRDRGFDEQYF. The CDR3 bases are TGTGCCAGCAGTAGGGACAGGGGATTTGACGAGCAGTACTTC.

In DNA, the CDR3 is TGCGCCAGCAGCCAAGGAGCGCTCGGGGAGCTGTTTTTT. Translated, it gives CASSQGALGELFF. The chain couples TRBV4-1 to TRBJ2-2; no clear D. The CDR3 runs 13 residues. Trimming took off 1 base at V and 7 bases at J, with 7 bases between the two ends. CDR1 and CDR2 (germline): MGHRA, YSYEKL.

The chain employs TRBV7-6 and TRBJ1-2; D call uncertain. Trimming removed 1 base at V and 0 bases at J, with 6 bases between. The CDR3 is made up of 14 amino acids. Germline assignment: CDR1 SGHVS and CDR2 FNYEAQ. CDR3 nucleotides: TGTGCCAGCAGCTTAGATTACTCTAACTATGGCTACACCTTC. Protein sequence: CASSLDYSNYGYTF. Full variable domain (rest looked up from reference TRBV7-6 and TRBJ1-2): GAGVSQSPRYKVTKRGQDVALRCDPISGHVSLYWYRQALGQGPEFLTYFNYEAQQDKSGLPNDRFSAERPEGSISTLTIQRTEQRDSAMYRCASSLDYSNYGYTFGSGTRLTVV.

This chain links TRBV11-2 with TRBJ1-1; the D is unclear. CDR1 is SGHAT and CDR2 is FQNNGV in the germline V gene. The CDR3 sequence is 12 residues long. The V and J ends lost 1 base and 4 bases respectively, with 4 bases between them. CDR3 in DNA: TGTGCCAGCAGCTTAGGGCCCACTGAAGCTTTCTTT. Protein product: CASSLGPTEAFF.

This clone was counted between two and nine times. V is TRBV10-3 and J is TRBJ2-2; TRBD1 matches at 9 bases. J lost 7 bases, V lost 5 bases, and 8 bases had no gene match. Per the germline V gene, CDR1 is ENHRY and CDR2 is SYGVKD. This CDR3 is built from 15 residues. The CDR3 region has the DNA TGTGCCATCAGTTCCGGGACAGGGTTGGGCGGGGAGCTGTTTTTT. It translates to CAISSGTGLGGELFF.

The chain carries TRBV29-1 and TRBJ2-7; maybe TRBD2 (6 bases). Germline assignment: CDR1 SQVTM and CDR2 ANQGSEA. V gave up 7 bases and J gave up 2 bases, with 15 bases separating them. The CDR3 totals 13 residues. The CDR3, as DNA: TGCAGCGCCGGGGGACTGTTCACCTACGAGCAGTACTTC. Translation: CSAGGLFTYEQYF.

CDR3 sequence reads: CASRQGNTEAFF. In DNA, the CDR3 is TGCGCCAGCAGACAGGGGAACACTGAAGCTTTCTTT. This sequence joins TRBV10-2 and TRBJ1-1, with TRBD1 as a possible D gene (6 bases). Germline V gene data show CDR1 as WSHSY and CDR2 as SAAADI. CDR3 length: 12 amino acids. V lost 6 bases and J 1 base, leaving 6 bases between the germline ends.

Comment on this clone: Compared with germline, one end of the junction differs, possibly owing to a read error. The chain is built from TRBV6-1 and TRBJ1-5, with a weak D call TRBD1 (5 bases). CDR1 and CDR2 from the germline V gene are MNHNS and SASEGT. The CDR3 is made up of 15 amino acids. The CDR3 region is CASREAWGGGQPQHF. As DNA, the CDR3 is TGTGCCAGCAGGGAAGCTTGGGGGGGTGGTCAGCCCCAGCATTTT.

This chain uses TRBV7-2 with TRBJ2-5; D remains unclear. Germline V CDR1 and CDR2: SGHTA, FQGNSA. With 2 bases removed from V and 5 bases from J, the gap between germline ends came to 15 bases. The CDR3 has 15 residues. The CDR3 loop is CASSLTARGWETQYF. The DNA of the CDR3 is TGTGCCAGCAGCTTAACCGCGCGAGGATGGGAGACCCAGTACTTC.

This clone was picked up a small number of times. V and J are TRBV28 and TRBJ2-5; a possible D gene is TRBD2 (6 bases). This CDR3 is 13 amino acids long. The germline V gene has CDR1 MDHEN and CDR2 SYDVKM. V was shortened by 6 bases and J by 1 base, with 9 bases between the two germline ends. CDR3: CASSRSGQETQYF. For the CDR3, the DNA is TGTGCCAGCAGCCGTAGCGGCCAAGAGACCCAGTACTTC.

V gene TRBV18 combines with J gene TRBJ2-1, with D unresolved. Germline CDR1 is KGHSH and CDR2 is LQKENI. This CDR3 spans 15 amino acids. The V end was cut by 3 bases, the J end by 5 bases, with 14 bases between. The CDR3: CASSPFSEVHNEQFF. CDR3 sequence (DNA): TGTGCCAGCTCACCCTTCTCCGAGGTCCACAATGAGCAGTTCTTC.